A single sample gave rise to the 16 T cell receptor beta chains below, sequenced in a study of blood T cell repertoires in COVID-19. The table came from immunoSEQ multiplex PCR; TCRdb's copy has only in-frame clones and leaves some out. This sample has about 290,000 clones, with over 80% found just once. The material sequenced was peripheral blood. The receptor set was obtained from a woman between 45 and 60 years old with active or convalescent COVID-19.

DNA of the CDR3: TGTGCCAGCAGCCGACCGGGACTCGTCATCAATGAGCAGTTCTTC. This gives the protein CASSRPGLVINEQFF. V is TRBV3-1 (or the pseudogene TRBV3-2) and J is TRBJ2-1; D possibly corresponds to TRBD2 (6 bases). This CDR3 has 15 amino acids. V was shortened by 4 bases and J by 6 bases, with 16 bases between the two germline ends. Germline V gives CDR1 LGHDT, CDR2 YNNKEL (reference sequence).

V is TRBV14 and J is TRBJ1-1; D gene uncertain. This CDR3 region has 14 residues. Germline CDR1 is SGHDN and CDR2 is FVKESK. V dropped 0 bases and J dropped 6 bases, with 11 bases sitting between them. CDR3 bases: TGTGCCAGCAGCCAAGATATCATTTCAGCTGAAGCTTTCTTT. Its translation is CASSQDIISAEAFF.

This clone was observed a single time. The V gene is TRBV12-5, the J gene TRBJ2-7, with D unclear. The V gene lost 5 bases and the J gene lost 2 bases, with 10 bases spanning the gap. This CDR3 has 13 amino acids. Per germline, CDR1 LGHNT and CDR2 FRNRAP. In DNA, the CDR3 is TGTGCTAGTGGTATAACCAGGCCCTACGAGCAGTACTTC. This codes for CASGITRPYEQYF.

This clone was seen once. The chain uses TRBV11-2 and TRBJ1-3; D is unclear. V was clipped by 1 base and J by 2 bases, with 6 bases between them. This CDR3 region has 14 residues. Per the germline V gene, CDR1 is SGHAT and CDR2 is FQNNGV. This CDR3 reads CASSLGGAGNTIYF. CDR3 in DNA: TGTGCCAGCAGCTTAGGTGGAGCTGGAAACACCATATATTTT. Variable domain in full (rest from reference TRBV11-2 and TRBJ1-3): EAGVAQSPRYKIIEKRQSVAFWCNPISGHATLYWYQQILGQGPKLLIQFQNNGVVDDSQLPKDRFSAERLKGVDSTLKIQPAKLEDSAVYLCASSLGGAGNTIYFGEGSWLTVV.

This chain uses TRBV12-3 or TRBV12-4 with TRBJ1-2; maybe TRBD1 (6 bases). This CDR3 contains 13 residues. Trimming took off 9 bases at V and 4 bases at J, with 15 bases between the two ends. Here the CDR3 reads CASTGTTIYGYTF. The CDR3 DNA is TGTGCCAGTACCGGGACAACCATCTATGGCTACACCTTC.

The V gene is TRBV5-1, the J gene TRBJ2-2; 14 bases are a match to TRBD2. CDR1 is SGHRS, CDR2 YFSETQ, per germline. With 1 base clipped from V and 1 base from J, the junction kept 3 bases outside the gene matches. The CDR3 spans 18 residues. DNA of the CDR3: TGCGCCAGCAGCTTGTGGGGGACTAGCGGGAGGAACACCGGGGAGCTGTTTTTT. It is translated as CASSLWGTSGRNTGELFF.

Only one count was recorded for this clone. The chain uses TRBV9 and TRBJ2-1, with 7 bases identical to TRBD2. CDR1 and CDR2 from the germline V gene are SGDLS and YYNGEE. V lost 3 bases and J lost 9; bases outside the gene matches: 15. The CDR3 covers 16 residues. CDR3 amino acids: CASSEAPGGSTIEQFF. The CDR3 DNA reads as TGTGCCAGCAGCGAGGCCCCCGGCGGGAGTACCATTGAGCAGTTCTTC. Together with reference TRBV9 and TRBJ2-1, the CDR3 gives the full variable domain: DSGVTQTPKHLITATGQRVTLRCSPRSGDLSVYWYQQSLDQGLQFLIQYYNGEERAKGNILERFSAQQFPDLHSELNLSSLELGDSALYFCASSEAPGGSTIEQFFGPGTRLTVL.

The J gene is TRBJ2-1, the V gene TRBV11-2, with TRBD2 matching 11 bases. Unmatched junction bases numbered 5, after V lost 5 bases and J lost 2 bases. Germline V lookup: CDR1 SGHAT, CDR2 FQNNGV. The CDR3 has 16 residues. This CDR3 is CASSNQLAGAYNEQFF. The CDR3 DNA is TGTGCCAGCAGCAACCAACTAGCGGGGGCCTACAATGAGCAGTTCTTC.

The V and J genes are TRBV29-1 and TRBJ2-4, with 10 nucleotides matching TRBD1. The V gene's germline CDR1 is SQVTM and CDR2 ANQGSEA. The length of the CDR3 is 14 residues. V lost 6 bases, J lost 8 bases, and 10 bases stayed unmatched. Here the CDR3 reads CSVRAGTGVDIQYF. CDR3 DNA: TGCAGCGTCCGCGCCGGGACAGGGGTTGACATTCAGTACTTC.

This chain links TRBV4-1 with TRBJ2-7; D perhaps matches TRBD1 (5 bases). Deletions cut 1 base from V and 5 bases from J, with 15 bases between. In germline, CDR1 is MGHRA, CDR2 YSYEKL. The CDR3 has 15 amino acids. Here the CDR3 reads CASSQVWSGRDEQYF. The CDR3 DNA reads TGCGCCAGCAGCCAAGTCTGGTCAGGCAGGGACGAGCAGTACTTC.

The chain links TRBV10-3 to TRBJ2-1, with a tentative D call TRBD2 (5 bases). Germline CDR1 is ENHRY and CDR2 is SYGVKD. V was trimmed by 4 bases and J by 15 bases, leaving 16 bases between them. The length of the CDR3 is 12 residues. Here the CDR3 DNA reads TGTGCCATCAGTGGGAGCGGCGGCGTGACGTTCTTC. It codes for CAISGSGGVTFF.

The rearrangement links TRBV5-1 to TRBJ1-3; no definite D call. The CDR3 consists of 16 residues. Germline CDR1 and CDR2: SGHRS and YFSETQ. Trimming shortened V by 0 bases and J by 0 bases, and 10 bases separated the two germline ends. CDR3 region: CASSLDARSSGNTIYF. The CDR3, as DNA: TGCGCCAGCAGCTTGGACGCCCGGAGCTCTGGAAACACCATATATTTT.

This clone appeared a few times. The J gene is TRBJ2-2, the V gene TRBV5-1, with a tentative D call TRBD2 (6 bases). V lost 5 bases and J lost 5, with 16 bases in between. This CDR3 comprises 15 residues. The germline CDR1 and CDR2 sequences are SGHRS and YFSETQ. CDR3 protein: CASSVAAAGTGELFF. The CDR3 nucleotides read TGCGCCAGCAGTGTGGCCGCGGCGGGGACCGGGGAGCTGTTTTTT.

This clone was detected a few times. The chain is built from TRBV14 and TRBJ2-2; TRBD2 agrees at 7 bases. In germline, CDR1 is SGHDN, CDR2 FVKESK. The ends lost 4 bases at V and 4 bases at J; junction bases unmatched: 15. The CDR3 consists of 18 residues. CDR3 in DNA: TGTGCCAGCAGCCCCGGGTTGGTGCGGCGGGAGCCCACCGGGGAGCTGTTTTTT. Protein sequence: CASSPGLVRREPTGELFF.

This clone appeared once. This chain joins TRBV10-1 and TRBJ2-7; tentative D call: TRBD2 (7 bases). Germline loops: CDR1 WNHNN, CDR2 SYGVQD (reference sequence). Trimming cost V 2 bases and J 2 bases, with 10 bases left between them. The length of the CDR3 is 14 residues. CDR3 DNA: TGCGCCAGCAGTGAGGGGGGGGCTCCCTACGAGCAGTACTTC. This gives the protein CASSEGGAPYEQYF.

The chain recombines TRBV6-2 or TRBV6-3 with TRBJ2-1; 7 bases line up with TRBD2. This CDR3 is 16 amino acids long. After removal of 3 bases from V and 2 bases from J, the junction contained 7 bases not matched to a gene. Germline values: CDR1 MNHEY, CDR2 SVGEGT. The CDR3, as DNA: TGTGCCAGCAGTTATGTGGGAGGGCCTCCCTACAATGAGCAGTTCTTC. Protein: CASSYVGGPPYNEQFF.